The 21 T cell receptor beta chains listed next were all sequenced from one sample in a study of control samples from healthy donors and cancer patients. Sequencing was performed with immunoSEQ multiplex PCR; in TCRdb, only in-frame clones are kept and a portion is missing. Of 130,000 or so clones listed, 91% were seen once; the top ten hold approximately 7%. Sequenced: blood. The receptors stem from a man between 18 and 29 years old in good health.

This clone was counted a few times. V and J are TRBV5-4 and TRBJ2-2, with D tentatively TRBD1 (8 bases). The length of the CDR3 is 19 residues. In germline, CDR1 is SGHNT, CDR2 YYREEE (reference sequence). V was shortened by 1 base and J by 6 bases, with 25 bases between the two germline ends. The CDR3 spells CASSLLLQGQGAGAGELFF. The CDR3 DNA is TGTGCCAGCAGCTTGCTCCTCCAGGGGCAGGGGGCGGGGGCCGGGGAGCTGTTTTTT.

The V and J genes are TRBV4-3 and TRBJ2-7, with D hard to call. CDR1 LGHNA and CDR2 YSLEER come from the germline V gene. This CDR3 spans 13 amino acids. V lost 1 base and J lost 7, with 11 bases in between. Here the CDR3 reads CASSQARAWEQYF. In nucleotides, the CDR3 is TGCGCCAGCAGCCAAGCTAGGGCTTGGGAGCAGTACTTC.

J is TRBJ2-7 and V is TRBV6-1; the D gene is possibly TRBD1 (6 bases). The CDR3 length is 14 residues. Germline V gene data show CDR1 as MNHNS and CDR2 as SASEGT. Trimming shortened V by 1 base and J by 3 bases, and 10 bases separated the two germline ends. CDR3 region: CASSEVSGVYEQYF. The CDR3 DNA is TGTGCCAGCAGTGAAGTCTCAGGGGTCTACGAGCAGTACTTC.

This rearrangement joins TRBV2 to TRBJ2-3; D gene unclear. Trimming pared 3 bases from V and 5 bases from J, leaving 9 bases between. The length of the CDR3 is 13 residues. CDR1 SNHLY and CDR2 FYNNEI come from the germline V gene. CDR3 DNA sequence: TGTGCCAGCAGTGATGTTGGTTTAGATACGCAGTATTTT. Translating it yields CASSDVGLDTQYF.

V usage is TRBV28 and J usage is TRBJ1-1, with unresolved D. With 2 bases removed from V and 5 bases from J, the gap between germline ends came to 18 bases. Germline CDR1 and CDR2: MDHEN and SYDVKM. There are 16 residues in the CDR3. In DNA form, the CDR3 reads TGTGCCAGCAGTTTAGCCCTACGGGGAATGGGGACTGAAGCTTTCTTT. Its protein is CASSLALRGMGTEAFF.

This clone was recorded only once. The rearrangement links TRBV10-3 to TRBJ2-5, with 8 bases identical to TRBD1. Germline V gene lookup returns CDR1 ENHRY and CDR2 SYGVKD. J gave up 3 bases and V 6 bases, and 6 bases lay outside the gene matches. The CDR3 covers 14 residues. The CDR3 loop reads CAISHQDREETQYF. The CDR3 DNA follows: TGTGCCATCAGCCACCAGGACAGGGAAGAGACCCAGTACTTC.

CDR3 bases: TGTGCCAGTAGTATAGACCCGGGGTACTCTGGAAACACCATATATTTT. It yields the protein CASSIDPGYSGNTIYF. This rearrangement joins TRBV19 to TRBJ1-3, with unresolved D. The length of the CDR3 is 16 residues. Looked up from germline, CDR1 is LNHDA and CDR2 is SQIVND (reference sequence). Between the trimmed V and J ends, which lost 0 bases and 0 bases, there was a span of 9 bases. The whole variable domain, remainder taken from reference TRBV19 and TRBJ1-3, is DGGITQSPKYLFRKEGQNVTLSCEQNLNHDAMYWYRQDPGQGLRLIYYSQIVNDFQKGDIAEGYSVSREKKESFPLTVTSAQKNPTAFYLCASSIDPGYSGNTIYFGEGSWLTVV.

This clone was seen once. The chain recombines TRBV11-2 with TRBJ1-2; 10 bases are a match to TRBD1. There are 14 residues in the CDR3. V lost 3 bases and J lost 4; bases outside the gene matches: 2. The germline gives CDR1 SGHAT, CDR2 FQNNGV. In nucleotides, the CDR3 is TGTGCCAGCAGCTTGGGACAGGGGACCTATGGCTACACCTTC. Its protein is CASSLGQGTYGYTF.

CDR3 nucleotide sequence: TGTGCCAGCAGCGAGGCAGGCAGCGAGACCCAGTACTTC. It codes for CASSEAGSETQYF. This chain connects TRBV9 to TRBJ2-5; D is undetermined. Trimming pared 3 bases from V and 5 bases from J, leaving 11 bases between. Germline CDR1 SGDLS, CDR2 YYNGEE. The CDR3 consists of 13 residues.

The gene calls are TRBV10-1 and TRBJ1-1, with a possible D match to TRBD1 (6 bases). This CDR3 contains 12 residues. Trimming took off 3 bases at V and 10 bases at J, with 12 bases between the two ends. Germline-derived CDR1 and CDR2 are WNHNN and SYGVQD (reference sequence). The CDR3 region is CASSDQGRGAFF. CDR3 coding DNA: TGCGCCAGCAGTGACCAGGGCAGGGGAGCTTTCTTT.

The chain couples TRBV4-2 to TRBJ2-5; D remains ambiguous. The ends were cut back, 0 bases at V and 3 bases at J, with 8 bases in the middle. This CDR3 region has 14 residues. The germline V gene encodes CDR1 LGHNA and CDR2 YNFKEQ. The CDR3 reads CASSQDLTKETQYF. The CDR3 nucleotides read TGTGCCAGCAGCCAAGACTTAACCAAAGAGACCCAGTACTTC.

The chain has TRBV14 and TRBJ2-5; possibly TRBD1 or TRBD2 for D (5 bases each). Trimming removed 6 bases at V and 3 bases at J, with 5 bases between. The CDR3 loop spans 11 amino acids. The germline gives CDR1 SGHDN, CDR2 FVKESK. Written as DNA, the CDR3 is TGTGCCAGCAGGGGGGAAGAGACCCAGTACTTC. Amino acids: CASRGEETQYF.

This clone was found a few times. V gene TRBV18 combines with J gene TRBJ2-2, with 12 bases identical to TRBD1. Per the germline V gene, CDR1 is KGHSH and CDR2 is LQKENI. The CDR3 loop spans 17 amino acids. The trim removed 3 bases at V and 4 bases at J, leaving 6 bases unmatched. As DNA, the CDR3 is TGTGCCAGCTCACCGCCGGGACAGGGGGCGAGCACCGGGGAGCTGTTTTTT. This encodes CASSPPGQGASTGELFF.

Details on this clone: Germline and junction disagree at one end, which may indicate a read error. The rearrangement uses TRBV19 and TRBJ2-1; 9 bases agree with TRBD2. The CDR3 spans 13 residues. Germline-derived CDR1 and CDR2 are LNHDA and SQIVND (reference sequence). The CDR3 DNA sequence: TGTGCCAGTAGCCCCGGGATAGCGGGGGTATTAGTCTTC. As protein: CASSPGIAGVLVF.

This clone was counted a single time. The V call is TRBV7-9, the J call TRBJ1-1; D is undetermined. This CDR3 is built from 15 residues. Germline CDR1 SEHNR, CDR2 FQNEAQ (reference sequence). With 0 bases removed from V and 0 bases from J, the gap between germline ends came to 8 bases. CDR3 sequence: CASSLASFLNTEAFF. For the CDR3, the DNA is TGTGCCAGCAGCTTAGCATCTTTCTTGAACACTGAAGCTTTCTTT.

The CDR3 DNA is TGTGCCAGCAGCGAACGGGACAGATACAATGAGCAGTTCTTC. Amino acids: CASSERDRYNEQFF. The chain has TRBV9 and TRBJ2-1; TRBD1 matches 7 bases. This CDR3 spans 14 amino acids. The trim removed 3 bases at V and 4 bases at J, leaving 4 bases unmatched. Germline V CDR1 and CDR2: SGDLS, YYNGEE.

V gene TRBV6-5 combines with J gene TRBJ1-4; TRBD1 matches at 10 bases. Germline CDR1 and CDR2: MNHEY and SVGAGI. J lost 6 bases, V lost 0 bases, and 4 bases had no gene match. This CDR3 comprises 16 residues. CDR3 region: CASSYSTGTGDEKLFF. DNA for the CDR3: TGTGCCAGCAGTTACTCGACCGGGACAGGGGATGAAAAACTGTTTTTT.

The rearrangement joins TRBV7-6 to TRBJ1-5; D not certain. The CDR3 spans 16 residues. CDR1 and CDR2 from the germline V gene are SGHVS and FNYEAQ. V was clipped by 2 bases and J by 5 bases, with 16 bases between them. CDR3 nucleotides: TGTGCCAGCAGCTTAAGGGTAGGGATCGAGCATCAGCCCCAGCATTTT. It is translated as CASSLRVGIEHQPQHF.

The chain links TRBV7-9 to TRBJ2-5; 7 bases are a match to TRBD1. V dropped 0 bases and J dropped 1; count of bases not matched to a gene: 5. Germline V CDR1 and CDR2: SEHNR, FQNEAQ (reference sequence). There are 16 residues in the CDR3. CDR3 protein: CASSLAWDSTQETQYF. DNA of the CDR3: TGTGCCAGCAGCTTAGCTTGGGACAGCACCCAAGAGACCCAGTACTTC.

The CDR3 here is CASSLGLYWENTEAFF. CDR3 sequence (DNA): TGTGCCAGCAGCTTGGGTCTTTATTGGGAGAACACTGAAGCTTTCTTT. J is TRBJ1-1 and V is TRBV7-2; unclear D gene. Per germline, CDR1 SGHTA and CDR2 FQGNSA. The CDR3 extends over 16 amino acids. Trimming pared 3 bases from V and 1 base from J, leaving 15 bases between.

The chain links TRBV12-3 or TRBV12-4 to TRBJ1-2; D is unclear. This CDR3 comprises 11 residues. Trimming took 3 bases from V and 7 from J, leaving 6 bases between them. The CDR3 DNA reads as TGTGCCAGCAGTTTGTCATCTGGCTACACCTTC. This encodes CASSLSSGYTF.